Listed below are T cell receptor beta chains from one sample, sequenced in a study of blood T cell repertoires in COVID-19. This table comes from immunoSEQ multiplex PCR, and its TCRdb copy is limited to in-frame clones, with some not included. This sample yields about 130,000 clones, of which around 87% are seen a single time; about a sixth belongs to the top ten. The sequenced material came from peripheral blood. The source is a woman aged 50 to 60 who had recovered from COVID-19. CDR3s include the opening cysteine and the closing phenylalanine or tryptophan. The D gene is left open where the match is weak. Clone size is not always given. Where it is, it says once, few, many or a class for expanded clones.

D gene	J gene	V gene	clone size	CDR3 DNA	CDR3 protein
NA	TRBJ2-3	TRBV7-3	NA	TGTGCCAGCAGCCAAGGAGGGACCGGCACAGATACGCAGTATTTT	CASSQGGTGTDTQYF
TRBD1	TRBJ2-3	TRBV6-5	NA	TGTGCCAGCAGTTACTCGGGACAGCCCCGGACAGATACGCAGTATTTT	CASSYSGQPRTDTQYF
TRBD1	TRBJ1-1	TRBV3-1/TRBV3-2	once	TGTGCCAGCAGCCCCTTACGGGCAGGGGGGACTGAAGCTTTCTTT	CASSPLRAGGTEAFF
NA	TRBJ2-1	TRBV6-5	NA	TGTGCCAGCAGACGGGAGTGGGACAATGAGCAGTTCTTC	CASRREWDNEQFF
NA	TRBJ1-1	TRBV28	NA	TGTGCCAGCAGTCCGACAGCTAACACTGAAGCTTTCTTT	CASSPTANTEAFF
NA	TRBJ1-2	TRBV5-1	NA	TGCGCCAGCAGAGGTGACAGAATATATGGCTACACCTTC	CASRGDRIYGYTF
TRBD1	TRBJ1-4	TRBV28	NA	TGTGCCAGCAGTTTAGTCGGGACAGGGGCTCTGGGGAAACTGTTTTTT	CASSLVGTGALGKLFF
TRBD2	TRBJ2-3	TRBV7-2	many	TGTGCCAGCAGCCTAATACTAGCGGGGGGGGATACGCAGTATTTT	CASSLILAGGDTQYF
TRBD2	TRBJ2-5	TRBV19	few	TGTGCCAGTAGTAGGGGACTAGCGGGGCAAGAGACCCAGTACTTC	CASSRGLAGQETQYF
NA	TRBJ2-1	TRBV19	NA	TGTGCCAGTAGTCCGGGAGCATACAATGAGCAGTTCTTC	CASSPGAYNEQFF
NA	TRBJ2-7	TRBV4-1	NA	TGCGCCAGCAGCCAGGTTTGGAGGGGCAGCTCCTACGAGCAGTACTTC	CASSQVWRGSSYEQYF
TRBD2	TRBJ2-3	TRBV6-5	NA	TGTGCCAGCAGGTTGACTAGCGGGAGGGGAGAAAAGCAGTATTTT	CASRLTSGRGEKQYF
NA	TRBJ2-6	TRBV5-5	NA	TGTGCCAGCAGCCTAGGGAGCTCTGGGGCCAACGTCCTGACTTTC	CASSLGSSGANVLTF
TRBD2	TRBJ2-3	TRBV5-1	NA	TGCGCCAGCAGCACCGGGACTAGCGGGGAGGATACGCAGTATTTT	CASSTGTSGEDTQYF
NA	TRBJ2-1	TRBV28	NA	TGTGCCAGCAGTCTAAACAATGAGCAGTTCTTC	CASSLNNEQFF
NA	TRBJ1-2	TRBV3-1/TRBV3-2	NA	TGTGCCAGCAGCCGTAGGGCGGGGGGCTACACCTTC	CASSRRAGGYTF
TRBD2	TRBJ2-7	TRBV7-3	NA	TGTGCCAGCAGCCCAGCGGGACTAGCGACTTCTCGGGACGAGCAGTACTTC	CASSPAGLATSRDEQYF
NA	TRBJ1-2	TRBV6-5	NA	TGTGCCAGCAGACGACCCCCAGGGTCCGGCTACACCTTC	CASRRPPGSGYTF
TRBD1	TRBJ1-2	TRBV7-4	NA	TGTGCCAGCAGCTTAGAACAGGGGGAGTGCTACACCTTC	CASSLEQGECYTF
NA	TRBJ2-2	TRBV23-1	NA	TGCGCCAGCAGCCGTTCCCCTTCGAACACCGGGGAGCTGTTTTTT	CASSRSPSNTGELFF
NA	TRBJ1-5	TRBV6-5	NA	TGTGCCAGCAGCTACCAGGGACATAGCAATCAGCCCCAGCATTTT	CASSYQGHSNQPQHF
TRBD1	TRBJ2-7	TRBV29-1	NA	TGCAGCGTACAACAGGGGGCGCTTCGCGAGCAGTACTTC	CSVQQGALREQYF
NA	TRBJ1-2	TRBV7-9	few	TGTGCCAGCAGCTCGGACAGTTCAAGTTATGGCTACACCTTC	CASSSDSSSYGYTF
TRBD1	TRBJ1-5	TRBV30	NA	TGTGCCTGGAGTCTATCGGACAGGGGAAGGGGCAATCAGCCCCAGCATTTT	CAWSLSDRGRGNQPQHF